This T cell receptor beta chain originates from a study of blood T cell repertoires in COVID-19. About the research overall: PBMCs, B-cell-depleted T cells, or T cells provided the cDNA or gDNA that made up the material.

Those who participated ranged in age from roughly 18 to 100 years and resided in about two dozen US areas. A COVID-19 case had been met by exposed participants during the 2 weeks before study entry. Here immunoSEQ multiplex PCR was the method, and the copy in TCRdb shows in-frame clones only, minus some. The sample holds 350,000 or so clones, about nine tenths seen once. The source material was PBMCs or T cells enriched from blood (not recorded which). The source of this sequence is a woman aged 25 to 39 who had been exposed to COVID-19.

The CDR3 DNA reads as TGCAGTGCTAGTATGGGCTCAAGCTCCTACAATGAGCAGTTCTTC. Protein sequence: CSASMGSSSYNEQFF. The chain joins TRBV20-1 to TRBJ2-1; D is uncertain. The V gene lost 3 bases and the J gene lost 0 bases, with 12 bases spanning the gap. Germline V gene data show CDR1 as DFQATT and CDR2 as SNEGSKA (reference sequence). The CDR3 is made up of 15 amino acids.